The sequence of this TCR beta chain was determined in a study of cytomegalovirus exposure and HLA in healthy donors. Study-wide results and caveats: The authors later found TCR association rates varying by HLA locus, with DRB1 most and HLA-C fewest. The majority of TCR sequences were rare, yet some public TCRs appeared in many donors.

With 60 Vbeta and 13 Jbeta primers, the PCR was carried out. Sequencing used immunoSEQ multiplex PCR; TCRdb keeps in-frame clones, though not all of them. The sample holds 150,000 to 200,000 clones; more than 65% are singletons and the top ten take roughly 3.2%. J lost 4 bases, V lost 2 bases, and 4 bases had no gene match. The CDR3 covers 15 residues. CDR1 and CDR2 (germline): MNHEY, SVGAGI. Every donor was a healthy person donating bone marrow. As for this clone: Its antigen is as yet unknown.

The chain combines TRBV6-5 with TRBJ2-3, with 9 bases identical to TRBD1. This sequence originates from a man aged 35-49 years in good health and CMV-seropositive. The sequenced material came from PBMCs. CDR3 nucleotide sequence: TGTGCCAGCAGTTACCGGGACAGGGTTGCAGATACGCAGTATTTT. Translating gives CASSYRDRVADTQYF.